This is a list of T cell receptor beta chains from one sample in a study of T-cell reconstitution after alpha-beta-depleted transplantation in children. TCRdb passed the PCR reads through MiXCR, listing each CDR3 protein once. The sample holds around 600,000 distinct CDR3 sequences; more than 9% are singletons and the top ten take approximately 4.1%. The material sequenced was PBMCs from the stem cell graft donor, taken from the stem cell graft. Source of these receptors: a human donor who donated a stem cell graft to a child with acute myeloid leukemia. CDR3s include the opening cysteine and the closing phenylalanine or tryptophan. The order of the fields is CDR3 protein, CDR3 DNA, D gene, V gene, J gene, clone size. D genes are given only for firm matches. Where a row states a size, it is once, few, many or the class of an expanded clone; other rows omit it.

CASSYGLLTDTQYF	TGTGCCAGCAGTTACGGGCTACTCACAGATACGCAGTATTTT	.	TRBV6-5	TRBJ2-3	few
CASSRSGPQETQYF	TGCGCCAGCAGCCGATCCGGGCCACAAGAGACCCAGTACTTC	.	TRBV5-1	TRBJ2-5	many
CASSLGAGTANTGELFF	TGCGCCAGCAGCTTGGGGGCCGGGACTGCGAACACCGGGGAGCTGTTTTTT	.	TRBV5-1	TRBJ2-2	many
CSARVSGFSYNEQFF	TGCAGTGCTAGAGTATCCGGGTTCTCCTACAATGAGCAGTTCTTC	.	TRBV20-1	TRBJ2-1	few
CASSFSRGLITGELFF	TGCGCCAGTTCCTTTTCCAGAGGACTCATCACCGGGGAGCTGTTTTTT	.	TRBV10-2	TRBJ2-2	many
CSAIGQLQETQYF	TGCAGTGCCATCGGACAGCTCCAAGAGACCCAGTACTTC	.	TRBV20-1	TRBJ2-5	few
CASSQDGGNEQFF	TGCGCCAGCAGCCAAGATGGGGGCAATGAGCAGTTCTTC	.	TRBV4-3	TRBJ2-1	few
CASSQVIAGGSNEQFF	TGTGCCAGCAGCCAAGTAATAGCGGGAGGGAGTAATGAGCAGTTCTTC	TRBD2	TRBV3-1	TRBJ2-1	.
CATRTGESTGELFF	TGCGCCACCAGGACAGGGGAGAGCACCGGGGAGCTGTTTTTT	TRBD1	TRBV5-1	TRBJ2-2	.
CATSDPAGGSPDTQYF	TGTGCCACCAGTGATCCGGCGGGAGGGAGCCCAGATACGCAGTATTTT	TRBD2	TRBV24-1	TRBJ2-3	many
CASSLAASGNNEQFF	TGTGCCAGCAGTTTAGCGGCTAGCGGAAACAATGAGCAGTTCTTC	TRBD2	TRBV12-3/TRBV12-4	TRBJ2-1	many
CRASGTSGTWAKNIQYF	TGCAGGGCCTCCGGGACTAGCGGGACGTGGGCCAAAAACATTCAGTACTTC	TRBD2	TRBV20-1	TRBJ2-4	.
CASSLTSSADTQYF	TGTGCCAGCAGTCTTACTAGTTCTGCCGATACGCAGTATTTT	.	TRBV12-3/TRBV12-4	TRBJ2-3	many
CSVDHVGGNTEAFF	TGCAGCGTTGATCACGTGGGCGGGAACACTGAAGCTTTCTTT	.	TRBV29-1	TRBJ1-1	few
CASSQDLKGGQPQHF	TGCGCCAGCAGCCAAGATCTTAAGGGGGGTCAGCCCCAGCATTTT	.	TRBV4-3	TRBJ1-5	few
CSVEMGGLETQYF	TGCAGCGTTGAAATGGGCGGTCTGGAGACCCAGTACTTC	.	TRBV29-1	TRBJ2-5	few
CASSLEQGQTPLHF	TGTGCCAGCAGCTTGGAACAGGGCCAGACACCCCTCCACTTT	.	TRBV5-6	TRBJ1-6	few
CASSLPTGELFF	TGTGCCAGCAGTTTACCTACCGGGGAGCTGTTTTTT	.	TRBV28	TRBJ2-2	.
CASSQELAAGVDTQYF	TGTGCCAGCAGCCAAGAACTAGCGGCGGGTGTAGATACGCAGTATTTT	TRBD2	TRBV4-2	TRBJ2-3	many
CASSLAYKEIQYF	TGTGCCAGCAGCTTAGCTTATAAAGAGATCCAGTACTTC	.	TRBV7-2	TRBJ2-5	many
CASRQGLVAETQYF	TGTGCCAGCAGACAGGGACTAGTGGCGGAGACCCAGTACTTC	TRBD2	TRBV3-1	TRBJ2-5	.
CATSRAQAKLFF	TGTGCCACCAGCAGAGCACAGGCAAAACTGTTTTTT	.	TRBV15	TRBJ1-4	few
CSVGDIGRGSYNEQFF	TGCAGCGTCGGTGACATCGGGAGGGGCTCCTACAATGAGCAGTTCTTC	TRBD2	TRBV29-1	TRBJ2-1	.
CSVDVQDTQYF	TGCAGCGTTGATGTGCAAGATACGCAGTATTTT	.	TRBV29-1	TRBJ2-3	many
CSAHGLAGINEQYF	TGCAGTGCTCACGGACTAGCGGGAATAAACGAGCAGTACTTC	TRBD2	TRBV20-1	TRBJ2-7	.
CASSLGGLAGGRGNEQFF	TGTGCCAGCAGCTTAGGGGGACTAGCGGGAGGAAGGGGCAATGAGCAGTTCTTC	TRBD2	TRBV11-3	TRBJ2-1	many
CASTTDRAPYEQYF	TGTGCCAGCACCACTGACAGGGCACCCTACGAGCAGTACTTC	TRBD1	TRBV7-8	TRBJ2-7	many
CSARDHEGFTKNIQYF	TGCAGTGCTAGAGATCACGAAGGGTTTACCAAAAACATTCAGTACTTC	.	TRBV20-1	TRBJ2-4	many
CSARTRDRYAEAFF	TGCAGTGCTAGAACACGGGATAGGTACGCTGAAGCTTTCTTT	.	TRBV20-1	TRBJ1-1	few
CASSETGGSPLREQYF	TGTGCCAGCAGTGAGACGGGAGGGAGCCCACTACGTGAGCAGTACTTC	TRBD2	TRBV25-1	TRBJ2-7	.
CASEQGLALNTGELFF	TGTGCCAGTGAACAAGGACTAGCGCTGAACACCGGGGAGCTGTTTTTT	TRBD2	TRBV12-3/TRBV12-4	TRBJ2-2	.
CASSENLSSYEQYF	TGTGCCAGCAGTGAAAACCTAAGCTCCTACGAGCAGTACTTC	.	TRBV2	TRBJ2-7	.
CASSLKGYGYTF	TGTGCCAGCAGTTTAAAGGGCTATGGCTACACCTTC	.	TRBV12-3/TRBV12-4	TRBJ1-2	many
CASWNSGANVLTF	TGTGCCAGCTGGAATTCTGGGGCCAACGTCCTGACTTTC	.	TRBV6-1	TRBJ2-6	.
CASSGLGQATTEAFF	TGTGCCAGCAGCGGGTTGGGTCAAGCAACCACTGAAGCTTTCTTT	.	TRBV12-3/TRBV12-4	TRBJ1-1	few
CAIRERDTGELFF	TGTGCCATCAGAGAACGGGACACCGGGGAGCTGTTTTTT	.	TRBV10-3	TRBJ2-2	few
CASSLAREVEAFF	TGTGCCAGCAGCTTAGCGAGGGAGGTTGAAGCTTTCTTT	.	TRBV7-2	TRBJ1-1	many
CSVEDSGTGAYEQYF	TGCAGCGTTGAAGATTCCGGGACAGGAGCCTACGAGCAGTACTTC	TRBD1	TRBV29-1	TRBJ2-7	few
CSARVRGALYEQYF	TGCAGTGCTAGAGTTCGGGGGGCTTTATACGAGCAGTACTTC	.	TRBV20-1	TRBJ2-7	once
CASSLQNKLIVFF	TGTGCCAGCAGTTTGCAAAACAAATTGATCGTTTTTTTT	.	TRBV28	TRBJ1-4	few
CASSFQSIGDTQYF	TGTGCCAGCAGTTTCCAATCCATCGGAGATACGCAGTATTTT	.	TRBV12-3/TRBV12-4	TRBJ2-3	many
CASSSAGVGELFF	TGTGCCAGCAGCTCCGCTGGAGTCGGGGAGCTGTTTTTT	.	TRBV7-3	TRBJ2-2	many
CASSPTGGNTIYF	TGTGCCAGCAGCCCGACGGGGGGAAACACCATATATTTT	.	TRBV7-3	TRBJ1-3	.
CASSLVVSGRSGQYF	TGTGCCAGCAGTTTAGTTGTTAGCGGGAGGTCCGGACAGTATTTT	TRBD2	TRBV27	TRBJ2-3	.
CASSPGTSGSATDTQYF	TGTGCCAGCAGCCCGGGGACTAGCGGGAGTGCTACAGATACGCAGTATTTT	TRBD2	TRBV7-9	TRBJ2-3	once
CASSFITSGVSTDTQYF	TGTGCCAGCAGTTTTATCACTAGCGGAGTTAGCACAGATACGCAGTATTTT	TRBD2	TRBV28	TRBJ2-3	many
CASSPKSLYEQYF	TGTGCCAGCAGCCCAAAATCCCTGTACGAGCAGTACTTC	.	TRBV12-3/TRBV12-4	TRBJ2-7	.
CASSEGTSGPTGELFF	TGTGCCAGCAGTGAGGGGACTAGCGGCCCCACCGGGGAGCTGTTTTTT	TRBD2	TRBV2	TRBJ2-2	many
CSVGRWKTQYF	TGCAGCGTTGGTAGGTGGAAGACCCAGTACTTC	.	TRBV29-1	TRBJ2-5	.
CSATITRLVTSETQYF	TGCAGTGCCACCATAACACGACTAGTTACCTCTGAGACCCAGTACTTC	.	TRBV20-1	TRBJ2-5	.